This T cell receptor beta chain was captured by sequencing in a study of T cell responses to AZD1222 COVID-19 vaccine (TCRdb year 2021). Broadly, across the study: Because spike-specific TCR depth and breadth did not differ between the two schedules, AZD1222 recipients who got a second dose at roughly 4 weeks were pooled with those who got a second dose at roughly 12 weeks. A total of around 240 trial participants underwent TCR sequencing, of whom about 200 received two doses of AZD1222 and around 25 received two doses of the MenACWY control vaccine. Trial participants were enrolled into age subgroups of 18-55, 56-69 and 70-plus years, which contained approximately 150, 28 and 58 TCR-sequenced participants, respectively.

As for this clone: The target of this receptor is not known. No qualities accompany the bases; no much larger clone lies one base away.

The time point tag for this specimen amounts to: baseline before first vaccination. The vaccinee samples were drawn from two UK trials, COV001 and COV002, one of which was a single-blind randomized controlled phase 2/3 trial testing AZD1222 (ChAdOx1 nCoV-19) in healthy adults. For TCRbeta chain sequencing, PBMC samples from trial participants were taken at day 0 and at day 28 after the second dose. On the study overall, not on this receptor specifically: Epitopes outside the regions mutated in the B.1.351 and B.1.1.7 variants were reportedly recognized by nearly half of the unique spike-specific TCRs. The vaccine-associated CD4 TCRs covered the entire spike protein, and the dominant responses fell in regions 160-218 and 743-854. Only five to seven AZD1222 recipients were SARS-CoV-2 seropositive at baseline, limiting conclusions about previously exposed vaccinees. After two AZD1222 doses, both the breadth and the depth of spike-specific TCRs were significantly higher than at day 0 and than in MenACWY recipients. In the small 56-69-year group, the increase in depth fell short of significance, most likely because of low power. Most participants were white British and females outnumbered males, and the authors suggested that clonal diversity may have been underestimated. Because no day 14 peak-response samples were available, repertoires were characterized only after the peak T cell response.

The CDR3 regions of human TCRbeta chains were analyzed by immunosequencing. In the paper's pipeline: TCRs in the repertoires were compared against a reference library of SARS-CoV-2-specific TCRs that had been generated with the MIRA antigen-specificity platform. Breadth meant the fraction of unique TCRs that were SARS-CoV-2-associated, whereas depth meant the fraction of total T cells that were SARS-CoV-2-associated. Using the MIRA data, every spike-specific TCR was mapped to the spike region that the TCR reacted to and assigned to either a CD4 or a CD8 class. Log10-transformed breadth and depth values were compared by one-way ANOVA with Sidak's multiple comparisons tests. TCRdb obtained this table from immuneACCESS and retained in-frame rearrangements with V and J assigned. These tables miss some clones; where compared with another copy, unresolved V genes account for less than half of the shortfall, and the remainder is unexplained. The V and J calls and the clone size are those of that table, but D and trimming were determined from the DNA. The sample data list 75,000 to 90,000 clones, and 70% to 85% of these were observed just once. The ten biggest clones cover 20% to 25% of the sample.

CDR1 and CDR2, looked up from the germline V gene (reference sequence), are SEHNR and FQNEAQ. Deletion took 0 bases off V and 2 bases off J, with a span of 22 bases between the germline ends. The CDR3 runs 19 residues from the cysteine to the phenylalanine. The kept DNA is CDR3 alone, 57 bases in frame from the first base. The sequence is built from TRBV7-9 and TRBJ1-2; the D gene lacks a confident call. This specimen was peripheral blood, taken on day 0 of AZD1222 vaccination. This TCR came from an adult in good health. This receptor carries the CDR3 CASSLAGRANLARNYGYTF. The nucleotide sequence is TGTGCCAGCAGCTTAGCGGGTAGGGCTAATCTGGCCCGGAACTATGGCTACACCTTC.